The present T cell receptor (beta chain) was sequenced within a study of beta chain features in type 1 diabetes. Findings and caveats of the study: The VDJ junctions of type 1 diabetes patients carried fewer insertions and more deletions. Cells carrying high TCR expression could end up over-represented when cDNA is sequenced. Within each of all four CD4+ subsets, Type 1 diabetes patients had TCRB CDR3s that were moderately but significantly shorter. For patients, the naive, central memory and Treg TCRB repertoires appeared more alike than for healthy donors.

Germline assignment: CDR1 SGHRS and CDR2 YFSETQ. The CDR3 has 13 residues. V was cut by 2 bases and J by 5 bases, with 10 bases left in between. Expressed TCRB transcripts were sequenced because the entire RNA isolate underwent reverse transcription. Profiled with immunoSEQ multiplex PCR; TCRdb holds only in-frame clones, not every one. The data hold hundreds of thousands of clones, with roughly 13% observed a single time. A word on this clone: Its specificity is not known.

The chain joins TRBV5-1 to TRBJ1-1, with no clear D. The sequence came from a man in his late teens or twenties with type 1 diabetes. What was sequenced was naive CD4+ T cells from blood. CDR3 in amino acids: CASSFEGTTEAFF. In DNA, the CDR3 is TGCGCCAGCAGCTTTGAGGGTACGACTGAAGCTTTCTTT.